These 17 T cell receptor beta chains share one sample of origin, sequenced in a study of cytomegalovirus exposure and HLA in healthy donors. The PCR contained 60 Vbeta and 13 Jbeta primers. Only in-frame clones appear in the TCRdb table, and some are missing; sequencing was by immunoSEQ multiplex PCR. Here the sample spans roughly 140,000 clones, 70% to 75% being singletons. Input material: PBMCs. These receptors originate from a woman aged 25 to 39 in good health and CMV-seronegative.

V and J are TRBV6-5 and TRBJ2-2; the D gene is possibly TRBD2 (5 bases). The V gene's germline CDR1 is MNHEY and CDR2 SVGAGI. The V gene lost 9 bases and the J gene lost 2 bases, with 13 bases spanning the gap. The CDR3 consists of 14 residues. The CDR3 loop is CASKKAANTGELFF. DNA of the CDR3: TGTGCCAGTAAGAAAGCGGCTAACACCGGGGAGCTGTTTTTT.

With regard to this clone: This CDR3 fails to terminate in the conserved phenylalanine or tryptophan, so it likely reflects a read error. The genes are TRBV7-8 and TRBJ1-1; D not certain. The CDR3 runs to 14 residues. Germline V gene sequence: CDR1 SGHVS, CDR2 FQNEAQ. Trimming shortened V by 7 bases and J by 1 base, and 13 bases separated the two germline ends. Written as DNA, the CDR3 is TGTGCCAGCACCCCGAGGGTGGGGAACACTGAAGCTTTCCTT. It codes for CASTPRVGNTEAFL.

The genes are TRBV19 and TRBJ2-3; 9 nucleotides align to TRBD1. Germline lookup yields CDR1 LNHDA and CDR2 SQIVND (reference sequence). J gave up 0 bases and V 5 bases, and 6 bases lay outside the gene matches. CDR3 length: 16 amino acids. The DNA for the CDR3 is TGTGCCAGTAGTCCCGGACAGGGGATCAGCACAGATACGCAGTATTTT. It codes for CASSPGQGISTDTQYF.

Regarding this clone: Other DNA sequences of this sample code for an identical CDR3. The rearrangement joins TRBV5-1 to TRBJ2-2, with D maybe TRBD1 (6 bases). Per the germline V gene, CDR1 is SGHRS and CDR2 is YFSETQ. The CDR3 contains 14 residues. Trimming removed 2 bases at V and 4 bases at J, with 9 bases between. Here the CDR3 DNA reads TGCGCCAGCAGCTTTGGGGACACCACCGGGGAGCTGTTTTTT. Encoded protein: CASSFGDTTGELFF.

The chain carries TRBV19 and TRBJ2-5; TRBD2 matches at 12 bases. The CDR3 sequence is 16 residues long. Germline-derived CDR1 and CDR2 are LNHDA and SQIVND (reference sequence). After removal of 4 bases from V and 5 bases from J, the junction contained 8 bases not matched to a gene. CDR3 DNA: TGTGCCAGTAGTACACTAGCGGGGGGCCGAGGGGAGACCCAGTACTTC. Its protein is CASSTLAGGRGETQYF.

The CDR3: CASSPGTGRAEAFF. The CDR3, as DNA: TGTGCCAGCAGCCCCGGGACAGGGAGAGCTGAAGCTTTCTTT. This sequence joins TRBV7-2 and TRBJ1-1; 9 positions agree with TRBD1. Germline V gene sequence: CDR1 SGHTA, CDR2 FQGNSA. V lost 5 bases, J lost 6 bases, and 7 bases stayed unmatched. The CDR3 contains 14 residues.

The gene calls are TRBV28 and TRBJ1-4; D is perhaps TRBD1 (5 bases). Deletions cut 6 bases from V and 8 bases from J, with 16 bases between. The CDR3 extends over 14 amino acids. CDR1 and CDR2 (germline): MDHEN, SYDVKM. The CDR3 region has the DNA TGTGCCAGCAGGGAGGGCCGGGGGGAAGAAAAACTGTTTTTT. Amino acids: CASREGRGEEKLFF.

This chain uses TRBV7-9 with TRBJ2-3; 7 bases are shared with TRBD1. With V trimmed by 5 bases and J by 4 bases, 18 bases remained unmatched. Germline V lookup: CDR1 SEHNR, CDR2 FQNEAQ (reference sequence). This CDR3 is 18 amino acids long. The CDR3 is CASSPSEGAHLGADTQYF. The CDR3 nucleotides read TGTGCCAGCAGCCCTAGTGAGGGGGCGCACCTGGGGGCAGATACGCAGTATTTT.

This clone was counted a few times. The chain combines TRBV6-1 with TRBJ1-2, with D perhaps TRBD1 (5 bases). CDR3 length: 13 amino acids. The V end lost 6 bases, the J end lost 3 bases, and 11 bases lay between the germline ends. Germline CDR1 and CDR2: MNHNS and SASEGT. The CDR3 nucleotides are TGTGCCAGCAGAATAGACAGAGACTATGGCTACACCTTC. It codes for CASRIDRDYGYTF.

This clone was picked up a small number of times. The rearrangement joins TRBV28 to TRBJ2-5, with 7 bases matching TRBD2. V was pared by 7 bases and J by 3 bases, with 5 bases of the junction left unmatched. Germline CDR1 is MDHEN and CDR2 is SYDVKM. CDR3 length: 13 residues. The CDR3 loop reads CASTHGGEETQYF. The CDR3 DNA follows: TGTGCCAGCACCCATGGGGGGGAAGAGACCCAGTACTTC.

The chain employs TRBV20-1 and TRBJ2-7; D is uncertain. Germline V gene sequence: CDR1 DFQATT, CDR2 SNEGSKA (reference sequence). The CDR3 is made up of 11 amino acids. Trimming left V 4 bases short and J 0 bases short, with 4 bases between. This CDR3 is CSAKHSYEQYF. CDR3 nucleotide sequence: TGCAGTGCTAAACACTCCTACGAGCAGTACTTC.

CDR3 amino acids: CASSLASGGGLDYGYTF. As DNA, the CDR3 is TGTGCCAGCAGCTTAGCTTCGGGTGGTGGACTCGACTATGGCTACACCTTC. The chain has TRBV7-9 and TRBJ1-2; no clear D gene. Germline values: CDR1 SEHNR, CDR2 FQNEAQ (reference sequence). Between the trimmed V and J ends, which lost 0 bases and 3 bases, there was a span of 17 bases. The CDR3 totals 17 residues. Filled out from reference TRBV7-9 and TRBJ1-2, the complete variable domain reads DTGVSQNPRHKITKRGQNVTFRCDPISEHNRLYWYRQTLGQGPEFLTYFQNEAQLEKSRLLSDRFSAERPKGSFSTLEIQRTEQGDSAMYLCASSLASGGGLDYGYTFGSGTRLTVV.

The chain carries TRBV7-2 and TRBJ2-1; weak D call: TRBD2 (6 bases). CDR1 is SGHTA, CDR2 FQGNSA, per germline. The CDR3 is 15 residues long. V lost 7 bases, J lost 6 bases, and 19 bases lay in between. CDR3 nucleotides: TGTGCCAGCACCTCCGGAGCGGGTTACCGCAATGAGCAGTTCTTC. As protein: CASTSGAGYRNEQFF.

The chain joins TRBV5-6 to TRBJ1-1; D not resolved. V lost 4 bases to trimming and J lost 5 bases, with 15 bases between them. The CDR3 is 14 residues long. Germline CDR1 is SGHDT and CDR2 is YYEEEE. CDR3 residues: CASSPTPLGTEAFF. The CDR3 region has the DNA TGTGCCAGCAGCCCGACCCCTCTCGGGACTGAAGCTTTCTTT. The full variable domain, with the rest looked up from reference TRBV5-6 and TRBJ1-1, is DAGVTQSPTHLIKTRGQQVTLRCSPKSGHDTVSWYQQALGQGPQFIFQYYEEEERQRGNFPDRFSGHQFPNYSSELNVNALLLGDSALYLCASSPTPLGTEAFFGQGTRLTVV.

The gene calls are TRBV18 and TRBJ2-7; 7 nucleotides agree with TRBD2. CDR3 length: 15 amino acids. CDR1 KGHSH and CDR2 LQKENI come from the germline V gene. Trimming took 2 bases from V and 2 from J; bases not matched to a gene: 6. DNA of the CDR3: TGTGCCAGCTCACCAAGCGGGACCGTCGCCTACGAGCAGTACTTC. It codes for CASSPSGTVAYEQYF.

This clone was recorded a few times. The chain employs TRBV18 and TRBJ2-5; 7 positions agree with TRBD2. The CDR3 loop spans 14 amino acids. V was pared by 2 bases and J by 3 bases, with 3 bases of the junction left unmatched. In germline, CDR1 is KGHSH, CDR2 LQKENI. Here the CDR3 DNA reads TGTGCCAGCTCACCATACAGCGGGGAAGAGACCCAGTACTTC. It codes for CASSPYSGEETQYF.

DNA of the CDR3: TGCGCCAGCAGTTCTCAGGGACAGGGGGCTTTCGGCTACACCTTC. The encoded protein is CASSSQGQGAFGYTF. The V and J genes are TRBV5-1 and TRBJ1-2; TRBD1 matches at 12 bases. The CDR3 consists of 15 residues. With V trimmed by 5 bases and J by 8 bases, 10 bases remained unmatched. Germline V gives CDR1 SGHRS, CDR2 YFSETQ.